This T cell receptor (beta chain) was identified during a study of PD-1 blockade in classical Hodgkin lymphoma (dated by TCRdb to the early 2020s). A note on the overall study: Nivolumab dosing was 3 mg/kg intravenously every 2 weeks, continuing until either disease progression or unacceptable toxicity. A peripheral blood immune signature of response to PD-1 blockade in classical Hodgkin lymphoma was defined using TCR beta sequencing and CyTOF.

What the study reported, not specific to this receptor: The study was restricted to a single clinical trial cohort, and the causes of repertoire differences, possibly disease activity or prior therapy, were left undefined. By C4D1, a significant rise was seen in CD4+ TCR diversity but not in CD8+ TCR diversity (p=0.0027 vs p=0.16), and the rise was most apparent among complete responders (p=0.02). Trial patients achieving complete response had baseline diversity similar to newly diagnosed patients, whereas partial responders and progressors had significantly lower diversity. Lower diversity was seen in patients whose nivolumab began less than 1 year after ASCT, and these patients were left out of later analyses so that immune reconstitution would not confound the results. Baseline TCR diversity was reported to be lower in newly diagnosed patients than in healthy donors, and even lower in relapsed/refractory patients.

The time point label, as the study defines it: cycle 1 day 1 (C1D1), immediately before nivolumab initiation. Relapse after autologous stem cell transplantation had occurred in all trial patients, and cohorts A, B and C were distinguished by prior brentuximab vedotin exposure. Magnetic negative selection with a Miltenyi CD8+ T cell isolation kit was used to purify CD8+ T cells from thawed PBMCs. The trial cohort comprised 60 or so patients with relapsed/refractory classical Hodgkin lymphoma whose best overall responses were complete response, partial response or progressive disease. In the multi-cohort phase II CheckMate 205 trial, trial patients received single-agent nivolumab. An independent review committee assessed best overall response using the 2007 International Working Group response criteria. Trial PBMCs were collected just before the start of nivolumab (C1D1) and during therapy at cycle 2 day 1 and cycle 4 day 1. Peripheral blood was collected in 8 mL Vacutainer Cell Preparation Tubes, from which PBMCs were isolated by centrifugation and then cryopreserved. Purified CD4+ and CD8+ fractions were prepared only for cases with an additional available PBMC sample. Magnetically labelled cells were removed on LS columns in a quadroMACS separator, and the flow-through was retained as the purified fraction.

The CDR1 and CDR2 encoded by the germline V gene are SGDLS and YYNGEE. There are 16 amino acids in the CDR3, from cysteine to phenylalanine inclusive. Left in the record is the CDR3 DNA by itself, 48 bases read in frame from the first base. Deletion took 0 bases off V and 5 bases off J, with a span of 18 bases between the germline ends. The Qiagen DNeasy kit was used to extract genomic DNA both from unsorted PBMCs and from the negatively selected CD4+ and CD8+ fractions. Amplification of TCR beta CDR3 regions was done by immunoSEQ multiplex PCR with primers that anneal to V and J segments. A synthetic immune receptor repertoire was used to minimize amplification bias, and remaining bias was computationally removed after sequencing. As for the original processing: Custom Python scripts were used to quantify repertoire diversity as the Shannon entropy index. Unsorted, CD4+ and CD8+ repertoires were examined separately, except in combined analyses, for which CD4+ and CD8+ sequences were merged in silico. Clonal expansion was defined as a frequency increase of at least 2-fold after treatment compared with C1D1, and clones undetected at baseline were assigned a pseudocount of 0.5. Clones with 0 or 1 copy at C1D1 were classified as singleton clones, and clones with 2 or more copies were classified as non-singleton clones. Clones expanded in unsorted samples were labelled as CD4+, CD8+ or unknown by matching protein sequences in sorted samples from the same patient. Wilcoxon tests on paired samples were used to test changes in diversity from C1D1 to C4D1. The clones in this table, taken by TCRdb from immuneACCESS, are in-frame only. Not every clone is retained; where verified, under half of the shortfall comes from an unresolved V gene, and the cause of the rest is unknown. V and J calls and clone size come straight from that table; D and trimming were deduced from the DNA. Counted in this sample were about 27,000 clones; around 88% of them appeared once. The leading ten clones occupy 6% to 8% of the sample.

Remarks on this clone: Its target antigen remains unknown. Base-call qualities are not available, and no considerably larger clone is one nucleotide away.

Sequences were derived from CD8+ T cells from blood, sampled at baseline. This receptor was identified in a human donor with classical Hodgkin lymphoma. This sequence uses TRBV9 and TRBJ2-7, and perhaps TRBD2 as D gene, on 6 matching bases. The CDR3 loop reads CASSVGERTTGDEQYF. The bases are TGTGCCAGCAGCGTAGGAGAGCGTACCACGGGGGACGAGCAGTACTTC.